Shown below are 25 T cell receptor beta chains from a single sample sequenced in a study of cytomegalovirus exposure and HLA in healthy donors. The PCR made use of 60 Vbeta and 13 Jbeta primers. Data came from immunoSEQ multiplex PCR; TCRdb stores just in-frame clones and leaves some out. The sample holds 50,000 to 60,000 clones; approximately 80% are singletons and the top ten take roughly 1.5%. The sample taken for sequencing was PBMCs. These receptors were taken from a female donor in good health and CMV-seronegative.

CDR3 in DNA: TGTGCCAGCAGCGTAGCTCGGGGTAGCGACTACAATGAGCAGTTCTTC. It yields the protein CASSVARGSDYNEQFF. This chain uses TRBV9 with TRBJ2-1; the D gene is possibly TRBD2 (5 bases). Germline V CDR1 and CDR2: SGDLS, YYNGEE. The CDR3 sequence is 16 residues long. With 0 bases removed from V and 3 bases from J, the gap between germline ends came to 13 bases.

Worth noting for this clone: An end of the junction does not agree with germline; a read error may underlie this. The chain joins TRBV5-1 to TRBJ2-3; TRBD1 matches at 8 bases. The CDR3 runs 14 residues. Germline V gives CDR1 SGHRS, CDR2 YFSETQ. In DNA form, the CDR3 reads TGCGCCAGCGGCTTGGGCAGGGGGCTCGATACGCAGTATTTT. Its translation is CASGLGRGLDTQYF.

The chain recombines TRBV6-6 with TRBJ1-6; D is uncertain. CDR1 and CDR2 from the germline V gene are MNHNY and SVGAGI (reference sequence). The CDR3 is 14 residues long. V was shortened by 7 bases and J by 9 bases, with 16 bases between the two germline ends. This chain's CDR3 is CASIQEGISSPLHF. The CDR3 nucleotides read TGTGCCAGCATCCAGGAGGGAATATCTTCACCCCTCCACTTT.

The chain is built from TRBV30 and TRBJ1-1; D remains unclear. In germline, CDR1 is GTSNPN, CDR2 SVGIG (reference sequence). V gave up 8 bases and J gave up 5 bases, with 12 bases separating them. The CDR3 runs 11 residues. The CDR3 DNA reads as TGTGCCCGGAAGCGTAGAACTGAAGCTTTCTTT. Its protein product is CARKRRTEAFF. Filled out from reference TRBV30 and TRBJ1-1, the complete variable domain reads SQTIHQWPATLVQPVGSPLSLECTVEGTSNPNLYWYRQAAGRGLQLLFYSVGIGQISSEVPQNLSASRPQDRQFILSSKKLLLSDSGFYLCARKRRTEAFFGQGTRLTVV.

The chain has TRBV4-1 and TRBJ2-5; D may be TRBD1 (6 bases). The J call may be wrong; the DNA end is better matched by TRBJ2-7. This CDR3 is 16 amino acids long. The germline V gene encodes CDR1 MGHRA and CDR2 YSYEKL. The CDR3 sequence: CASSQAATGGPDEQYF. Written as DNA, the CDR3 is TGCGCCAGCAGCCAAGCGGCGACAGGAGGTCCTGACGAGCAGTACTTC.

The J gene is TRBJ1-4, the V gene TRBV18; 10 nucleotides match TRBD1. This CDR3 is built from 16 residues. V gave up 3 bases and J gave up 0 bases; unmatched junction bases: 1. The V gene's germline CDR1 is KGHSH and CDR2 LQKENI. As DNA, the CDR3 is TGTGCCAGCTCACCCGGACAGGGGGCAACTAATGAAAAACTGTTTTTT. Its translation: CASSPGQGATNEKLFF.

This chain links TRBV7-2 with TRBJ1-2; 7 nucleotides line up with TRBD1. V dropped 0 bases and J dropped 5; count of bases not matched to a gene: 0. The germline CDR1 and CDR2 sequences are SGHTA and FQGNSA. This CDR3 spans 13 amino acids. The CDR3 protein is CASSLAQGYGYTF. CDR3 in DNA: TGTGCCAGCAGCTTAGCACAGGGGTATGGCTACACCTTC.

V and J are TRBV2 and TRBJ1-6; tentative D call: TRBD1 (5 bases). V was trimmed by 4 bases and J by 10 bases, leaving 14 bases between them. In germline, CDR1 is SNHLY, CDR2 FYNNEI. This CDR3 is built from 14 residues. CDR3 sequence reads: CASSVGQGGSPLHF. The CDR3 DNA reads TGTGCCAGCAGTGTTGGGCAGGGAGGCTCACCCCTCCACTTT.

V gene TRBV23-1 combines with J gene TRBJ1-1; 7 positions agree with TRBD1. TRBV23-1 counts as an open reading frame of uncertain function. V trimming: 3 bases; J trimming: 7 bases; junction bases outside the gene matches: 2. The CDR3 is 12 amino acids. CDR3 sequence: CASSHWDSEAFF. CDR3 bases: TGCGCCAGCAGTCACTGGGACAGTGAAGCTTTCTTT.

The chain combines TRBV2 with TRBJ2-7; TRBD2 is a possible D gene (5 bases). Germline-derived CDR1 and CDR2 are SNHLY and FYNNEI. V lost 0 bases, J lost 0 bases, and 15 bases lay in between. The length of the CDR3 is 17 residues. The CDR3 DNA reads as TGTGCCAGCAGTGAAGCGCTTGGGGAGTGGAGCTCCTACGAGCAGTACTTC. Amino acid sequence: CASSEALGEWSSYEQYF.

About this clone: The sample carries other DNA sequences with the same CDR3. V is TRBV5-4 and J is TRBJ1-2, with TRBD1 as a possible D gene (5 bases). Germline V gene sequence: CDR1 SGHNT, CDR2 YYREEE (reference sequence). Deletions cut 0 bases from V and 0 bases from J, with 12 bases between. The CDR3 extends over 16 amino acids. The CDR3 protein is CASSLAGGNSNYGYTF. The CDR3 nucleotides read TGTGCCAGCAGCTTGGCTGGGGGGAATTCTAACTATGGCTACACCTTC.

This chain connects TRBV7-9 to TRBJ1-2; 8 bases match TRBD1. The CDR3 sequence is 15 residues long. V was pared by 4 bases and J by 4 bases, with 8 bases of the junction left unmatched. Germline CDR1 and CDR2: SEHNR and FQNEAQ (reference sequence). CDR3 in amino acids: CASSSKWTGTYGYTF. The CDR3 DNA follows: TGTGCCAGCAGCTCCAAATGGACAGGGACCTATGGCTACACCTTC.

This clone was recorded only once. The rearrangement links TRBV21-1 to TRBJ1-5; the D call in the table, TRBD1, was not verified against the DNA. TRBV21-1 is annotated as a pseudogene. The CDR3 loop spans 15 amino acids. The CDR3 loop reads CASSTTSPGVQPQHF. Written as DNA, the CDR3 is TGTGCCAGCAGCACTACCTCCCCAGGGGTTCAGCCCCAGCATTTT.

The V and J genes are TRBV6-4 and TRBJ2-1; 9 nucleotides match TRBD1. Trimming removed 3 bases from V and 6 bases from J; junction bases left unmatched: 6. Germline V lookup: CDR1 MRHNA, CDR2 SNTAGT. This CDR3 spans 15 amino acids. CDR3 bases: TGTGCCAGCAGTGAGCCGGGACAGGGTTTCAATGAGCAGTTCTTC. As protein: CASSEPGQGFNEQFF.

This chain uses TRBV7-8 with TRBJ2-7; 7 bases line up with TRBD1. Germline CDR1 SGHVS, CDR2 FQNEAQ. The CDR3 has 18 amino acids. Trimming cost V 3 bases and J 5 bases; bases outside gene matches: 19. CDR3 sequence (DNA): TGTGCCAGCAGCTTTCGGTCGAGACAGGGCGCCACCGGCCACGAGCAGTACTTC. Protein sequence: CASSFRSRQGATGHEQYF.

The chain recombines TRBV4-2 with TRBJ2-7; D is perhaps TRBD2 (5 bases). Trimming removed 0 bases from V and 4 bases from J, with 13 bases in between. This CDR3 comprises 15 residues. Germline lookup yields CDR1 LGHNA and CDR2 YNFKEQ. CDR3 in DNA: TGTGCCAGCAGCCAAGATATCGGCGGAGGATACGAGCAGTACTTC. Its translation: CASSQDIGGGYEQYF.

The chain carries TRBV28 and TRBJ1-2; no reliable D call. The ends were cut back, 2 bases at V and 8 bases at J, with 15 bases in the middle. The length of the CDR3 is 14 residues. Germline CDR1 reads MDHEN; CDR2 reads SYDVKM. The CDR3 here is CASSLGQTSWGYTF. The CDR3, as DNA: TGTGCCAGCAGTTTAGGGCAGACCTCGTGGGGCTACACCTTC.

This rearrangement joins TRBV7-6 to TRBJ2-5; D is possibly TRBD1 (5 bases). Deletions cut 3 bases from V and 6 bases from J, with 14 bases between. The length of the CDR3 is 14 residues. Germline V gene sequence: CDR1 SGHVS, CDR2 FNYEAQ. The CDR3 DNA follows: TGTGCCAGCAGCTTCCCAGGCAGGGTAAAGACCCAGTACTTC. Translating it yields CASSFPGRVKTQYF.

On this clone itself: An end of the junction differs from the germline gene, which may be a read error. The genes are TRBV6-5 and TRBJ2-5, with D possibly being TRBD2 (5 bases). CDR1 and CDR2 (germline): MNHEY, SVGAGI. This CDR3 has 9 residues. CDR3 bases: TGTGCCAGCCGGGATCCCGGGGACTTC. It codes for CASRDPGDF.

The chain uses TRBV11-3 and TRBJ2-2; tentative D call: TRBD1 (5 bases). Per germline, CDR1 SGHNT and CDR2 YENEEA. V lost 6 bases to trimming and J lost 7 bases, with 12 bases between them. CDR3 length equals 13 residues. The CDR3: CASSQVGVGELFF. The CDR3 region has the DNA TGTGCCAGCAGTCAAGTAGGGGTCGGGGAGCTGTTTTTT.

The chain combines TRBV7-9 with TRBJ1-2; D is perhaps TRBD1 (6 bases). Germline-derived CDR1 and CDR2 are SEHNR and FQNEAQ (reference sequence). V lost 1 base and J 4 bases, leaving 10 bases between the germline ends. This CDR3 is built from 14 residues. The CDR3 coding sequence is TGTGCCAGCAGCTTAGAAGGGGGAAGCTATGGCTACACCTTC. It specifies CASSLEGGSYGYTF.

This clone appeared a single time. The chain carries TRBV7-2 and TRBJ2-7; D may be TRBD2 (7 bases). V lost 4 bases and J 6 bases, leaving 13 bases between the germline ends. The CDR3 sequence is 13 residues long. Germline V lookup: CDR1 SGHTA, CDR2 FQGNSA. CDR3 nucleotide sequence: TGTGCCAGCAGCTCCCGGGGGGCGGGCGAGCAGTACTTC. The encoded protein is CASSSRGAGEQYF.

This clone was counted once. The chain carries TRBV19 and TRBJ2-3; 7 bases agree with TRBD1. Germline trimming cut 6 bases from V and 5 bases from J; bases unmatched to any gene: 8. CDR1 and CDR2 from the germline V gene are LNHDA and SQIVND (reference sequence). This CDR3 comprises 14 residues. CDR3 nucleotide sequence: TGTGCCAGTAGAGGGCGAGGGGGCGTAGATACGCAGTATTTT. Its translation is CASRGRGGVDTQYF.

V gene TRBV4-1 combines with J gene TRBJ2-7, with 10 bases fitting TRBD1. Unmatched junction bases numbered 2, after V lost 5 bases and J lost 1 base. The CDR3 is 14 amino acids. The V gene's germline CDR1 is MGHRA and CDR2 YSYEKL. CDR3 amino acids: CASSRGQGSYEQYF. As DNA, the CDR3 is TGCGCCAGCAGCAGGGGACAGGGGTCCTACGAGCAGTACTTC.

The CDR3 region has the DNA TGTGCCAGCACCGTTGGACAGGGAAAACCCTACGAGCAGTACTTC. This sequence encodes CASTVGQGKPYEQYF. The chain recombines TRBV5-6 with TRBJ2-7, with 8 bases lining up with TRBD1. The CDR3 is made up of 15 amino acids. CDR1 is SGHDT and CDR2 is YYEEEE in the germline V gene. J lost 2 bases, V lost 6 bases, and 10 bases had no gene match.